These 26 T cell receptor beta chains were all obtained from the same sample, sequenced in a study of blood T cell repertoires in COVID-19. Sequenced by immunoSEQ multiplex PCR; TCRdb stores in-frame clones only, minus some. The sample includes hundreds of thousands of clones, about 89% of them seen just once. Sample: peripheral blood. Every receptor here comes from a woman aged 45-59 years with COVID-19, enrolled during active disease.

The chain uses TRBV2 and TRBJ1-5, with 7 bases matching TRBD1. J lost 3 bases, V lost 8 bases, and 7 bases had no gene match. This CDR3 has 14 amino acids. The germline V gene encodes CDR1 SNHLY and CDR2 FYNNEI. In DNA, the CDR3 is TGTGCCAGCGGAGGCACAGGGGTCAATCAGCCCCAGCATTTT. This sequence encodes CASGGTGVNQPQHF.

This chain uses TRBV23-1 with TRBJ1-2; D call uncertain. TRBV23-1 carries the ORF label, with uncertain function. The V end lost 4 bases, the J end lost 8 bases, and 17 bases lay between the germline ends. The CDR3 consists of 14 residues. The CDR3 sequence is CASSLVHPERGYTF. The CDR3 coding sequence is TGCGCCAGCAGTCTGGTACACCCTGAACGAGGCTACACCTTC.

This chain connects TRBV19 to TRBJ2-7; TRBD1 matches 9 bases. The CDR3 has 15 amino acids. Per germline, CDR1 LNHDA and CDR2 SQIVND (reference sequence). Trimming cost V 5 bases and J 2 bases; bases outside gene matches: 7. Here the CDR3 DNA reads TGTGCCAGTAGTGTGGCGGACAGGGGAACCTACGAGCAGTACTTC. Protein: CASSVADRGTYEQYF.

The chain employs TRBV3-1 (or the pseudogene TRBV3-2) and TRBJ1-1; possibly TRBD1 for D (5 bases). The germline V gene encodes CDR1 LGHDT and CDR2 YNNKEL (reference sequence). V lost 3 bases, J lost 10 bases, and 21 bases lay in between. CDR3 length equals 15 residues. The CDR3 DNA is TGTGCCAGCAGCCACGGGGGGGAGCAACCCTCGGGAGCTTTCTTT. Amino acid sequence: CASSHGGEQPSGAFF.

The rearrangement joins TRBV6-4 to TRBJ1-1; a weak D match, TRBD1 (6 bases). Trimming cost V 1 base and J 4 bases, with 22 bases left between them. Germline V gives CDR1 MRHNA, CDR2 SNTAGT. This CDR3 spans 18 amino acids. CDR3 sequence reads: CASSDYQGSLKGGTEAFF. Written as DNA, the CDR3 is TGTGCCAGCAGTGACTACCAGGGGAGCCTCAAAGGTGGCACTGAAGCTTTCTTT.

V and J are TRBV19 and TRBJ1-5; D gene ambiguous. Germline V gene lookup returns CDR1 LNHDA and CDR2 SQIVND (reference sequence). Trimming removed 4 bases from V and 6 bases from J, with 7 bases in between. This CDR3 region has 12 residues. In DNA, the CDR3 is TGTGCCAGTAGTAAGGAGGGTCAGCCCCAGCATTTT. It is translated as CASSKEGQPQHF.

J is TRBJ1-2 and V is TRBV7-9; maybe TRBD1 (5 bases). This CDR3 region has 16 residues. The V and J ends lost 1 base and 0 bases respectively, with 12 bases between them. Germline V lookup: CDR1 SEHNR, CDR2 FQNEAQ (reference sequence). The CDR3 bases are TGTGCCAGCAGCTTAGGGGGGGACCCAGCTAACTATGGCTACACCTTC. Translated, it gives CASSLGGDPANYGYTF.

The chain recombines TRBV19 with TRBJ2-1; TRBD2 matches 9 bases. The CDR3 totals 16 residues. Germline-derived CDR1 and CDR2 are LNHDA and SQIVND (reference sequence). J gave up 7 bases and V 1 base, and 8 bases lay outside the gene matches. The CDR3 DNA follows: TGTGCCAGTAGTATAGGTTATGGACTAGCGATGAATGAGCAGTTCTTC. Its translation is CASSIGYGLAMNEQFF.

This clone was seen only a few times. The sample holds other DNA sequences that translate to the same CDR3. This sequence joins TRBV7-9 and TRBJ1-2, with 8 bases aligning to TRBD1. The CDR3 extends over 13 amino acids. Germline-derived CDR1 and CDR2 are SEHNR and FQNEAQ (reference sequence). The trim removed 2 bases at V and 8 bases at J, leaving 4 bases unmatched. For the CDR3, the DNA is TGTGCCAGCAGCTTACAGGGGGCTTGGGGCTACACCTTC. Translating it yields CASSLQGAWGYTF.

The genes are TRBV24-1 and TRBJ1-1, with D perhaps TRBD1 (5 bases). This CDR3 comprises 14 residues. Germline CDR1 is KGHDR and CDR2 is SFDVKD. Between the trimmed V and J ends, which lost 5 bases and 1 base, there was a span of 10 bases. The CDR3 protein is CATSAPGANTEAFF. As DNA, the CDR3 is TGTGCCACCAGTGCCCCTGGGGCGAACACTGAAGCTTTCTTT.

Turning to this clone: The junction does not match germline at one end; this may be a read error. The CDR3 sequence: CARSFYNHGYTF. The CDR3 DNA is TGTGCCAGAAGCTTCTATAACCATGGCTACACCTTC. The J gene is TRBJ1-2, the V gene TRBV5-3; no firm D call. TRBV5-3 is filed as an ORF, its function uncertain. The CDR3 covers 12 residues.

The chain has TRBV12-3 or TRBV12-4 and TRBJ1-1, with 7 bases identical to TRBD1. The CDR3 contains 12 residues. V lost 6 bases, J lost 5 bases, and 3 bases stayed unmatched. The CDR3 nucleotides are TGTGCCAGCAGAAAACAGGGGACTGAAGCTTTCTTT. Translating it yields CASRKQGTEAFF.

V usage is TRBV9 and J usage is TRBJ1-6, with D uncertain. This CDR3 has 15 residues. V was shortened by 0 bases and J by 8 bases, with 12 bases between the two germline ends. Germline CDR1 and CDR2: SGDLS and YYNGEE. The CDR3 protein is CASSVGPRPDSPLHF. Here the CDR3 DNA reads TGTGCCAGCAGCGTAGGGCCCAGGCCGGATTCACCCCTCCACTTT.

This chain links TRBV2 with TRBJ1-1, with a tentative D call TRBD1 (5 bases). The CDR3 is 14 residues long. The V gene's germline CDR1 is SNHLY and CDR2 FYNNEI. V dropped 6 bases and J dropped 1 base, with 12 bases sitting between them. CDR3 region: CASRPNGGNTEAFF. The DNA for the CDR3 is TGTGCCAGCAGGCCAAACGGGGGGAACACTGAAGCTTTCTTT.

The CDR3 protein is CASSFWSGGRTDTQYF. CDR3 DNA sequence: TGTGCCAGCAGCTTTTGGTCGGGGGGACGCACAGATACGCAGTATTTT. V is TRBV7-2 and J is TRBJ2-3; 7 bases are shared with TRBD2. The germline V gene has CDR1 SGHTA and CDR2 FQGNSA. The CDR3 has 16 amino acids. Trimming cost V 3 bases and J 1 base; bases outside gene matches: 7.

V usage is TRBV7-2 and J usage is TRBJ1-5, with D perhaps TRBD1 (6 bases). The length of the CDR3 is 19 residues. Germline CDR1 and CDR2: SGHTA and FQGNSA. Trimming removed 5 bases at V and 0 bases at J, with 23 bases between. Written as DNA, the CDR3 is TGTGCCAGCAGCCACCGTGCACAGGGAGGGGCCTTTAGCAATCAGCCCCAGCATTTT. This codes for CASSHRAQGGAFSNQPQHF.

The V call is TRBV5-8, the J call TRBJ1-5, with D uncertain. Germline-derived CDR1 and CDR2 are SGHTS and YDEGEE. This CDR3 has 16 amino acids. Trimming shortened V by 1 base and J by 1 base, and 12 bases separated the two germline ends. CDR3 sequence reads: CASSLQVQKSNQPQHF. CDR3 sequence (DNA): TGTGCCAGCAGCTTGCAGGTTCAGAAGAGCAATCAGCCCCAGCATTTT. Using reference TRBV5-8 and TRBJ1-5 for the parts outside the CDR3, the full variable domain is EAGVTQSPTHLIKTRGQQATLRCSPISGHTSVYWYQQALGLGLQFLLWYDEGEERNRGNFPPRFSGRQFPNYSSELNVNALELEDSALYLCASSLQVQKSNQPQHFGDGTRLSIL.

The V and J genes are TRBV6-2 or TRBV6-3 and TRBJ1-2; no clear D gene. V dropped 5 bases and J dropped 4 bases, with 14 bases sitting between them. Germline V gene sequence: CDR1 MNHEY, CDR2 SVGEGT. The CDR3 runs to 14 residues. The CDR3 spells CASSNGIRSYGYTF. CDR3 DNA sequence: TGTGCCAGCAGTAACGGGATTAGAAGCTATGGCTACACCTTC.

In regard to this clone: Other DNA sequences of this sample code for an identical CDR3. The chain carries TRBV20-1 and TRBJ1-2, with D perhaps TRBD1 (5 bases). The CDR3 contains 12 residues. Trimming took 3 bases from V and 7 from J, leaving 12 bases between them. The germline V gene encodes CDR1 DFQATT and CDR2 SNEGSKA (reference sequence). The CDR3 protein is CSASSGAGGYTF. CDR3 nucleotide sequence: TGCAGTGCTAGTTCTGGGGCAGGTGGCTACACCTTC.

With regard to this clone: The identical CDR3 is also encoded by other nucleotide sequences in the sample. This CDR3 is CASSQGGGYTF. The DNA for the CDR3 is TGTGCCAGCAGCCAAGGAGGGGGCTACACCTTC. This chain links TRBV3-1 (or the pseudogene TRBV3-2) with TRBJ1-2; no firm D call. The V gene lost 1 base and the J gene lost 8 bases, with 5 bases spanning the gap. Germline lookup yields CDR1 LGHDT and CDR2 YNNKEL (reference sequence). This CDR3 is 11 amino acids long.

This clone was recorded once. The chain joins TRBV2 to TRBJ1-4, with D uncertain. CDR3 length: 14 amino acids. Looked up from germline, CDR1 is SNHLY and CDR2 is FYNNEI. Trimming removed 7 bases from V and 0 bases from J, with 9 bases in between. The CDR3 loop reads CASILPSTNEKLFF. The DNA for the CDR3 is TGTGCCAGCATCCTCCCGTCAACTAATGAAAAACTGTTTTTT.

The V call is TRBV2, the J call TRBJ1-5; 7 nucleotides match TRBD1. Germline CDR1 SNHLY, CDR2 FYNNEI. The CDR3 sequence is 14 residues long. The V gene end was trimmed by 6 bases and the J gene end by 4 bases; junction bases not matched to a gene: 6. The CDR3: CASRQGIFNQPQHF. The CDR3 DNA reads TGTGCCAGCAGACAGGGGATATTTAATCAGCCCCAGCATTTT.

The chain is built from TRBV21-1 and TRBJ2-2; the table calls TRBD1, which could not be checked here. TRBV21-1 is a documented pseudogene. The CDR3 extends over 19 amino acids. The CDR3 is CASSKFGQIILANTGELFF. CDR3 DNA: TGTGCCAGCAGCAAATTTGGACAGATAATACTAGCGAACACCGGGGAGCTGTTTTTT.

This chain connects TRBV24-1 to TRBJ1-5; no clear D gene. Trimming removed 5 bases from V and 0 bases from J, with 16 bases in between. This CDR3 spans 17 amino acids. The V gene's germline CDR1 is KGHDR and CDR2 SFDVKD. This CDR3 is CATSGEDRRYSNQPQHF. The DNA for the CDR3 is TGTGCCACCAGTGGCGAGGATCGTCGTTATAGCAATCAGCCCCAGCATTTT.

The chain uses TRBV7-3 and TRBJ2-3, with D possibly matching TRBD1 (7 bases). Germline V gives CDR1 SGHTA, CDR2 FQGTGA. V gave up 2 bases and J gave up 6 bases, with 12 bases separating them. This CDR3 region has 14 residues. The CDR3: CASSLGGGSDTQYF. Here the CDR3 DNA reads TGTGCCAGCAGCTTAGGAGGGGGCTCGGATACGCAGTATTTT.

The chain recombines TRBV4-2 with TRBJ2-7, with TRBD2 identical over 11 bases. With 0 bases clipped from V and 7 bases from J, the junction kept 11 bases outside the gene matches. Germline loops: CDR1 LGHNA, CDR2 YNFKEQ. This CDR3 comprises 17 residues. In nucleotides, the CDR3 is TGTGCCAGCAGCCAAGATATTGCTAGCGGGGGGTTCGGGGAGCAGTACTTC. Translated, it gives CASSQDIASGGFGEQYF.